A selection of T cell receptor beta chains follows, all from one sample in a study of molecular identifiers for immune sequencing clone quantification. TCRdb re-derived calls from the PCR reads in MiXCR, one entry per CDR3 protein. The sample has some 650,000 distinct CDR3 sequences, just under 20% seen once. Sequenced sample: naive CD8+ T cells from blood, with Jurkat cell RNA spiked in. All receptors come from a human donor in good health. Some libraries in this study had Jurkat cell RNA spiked in. Both conserved end residues are part of each CDR3. D genes are given only for firm matches. A row's size may be missing; if present it is once, few, many or a size class.

d_call j_call v_call clone_size cdr3_nt cdr3_aa
NA TRBJ2-6 TRBV3-1 many TGTGCCAGCAGCCAGGGGCTTACGAGATTATCTGGGGCCAACGTCCTGACTTTC CASSQGLTRLSGANVLTF
NA TRBJ2-7 TRBV30 many TGTGCCGCCATAGGAGGGCCCTACGAGCAGTACTTC CAAIGGPYEQYF
NA TRBJ1-1 TRBV19 few TGTGCCAGTAGTATCGGGACGCTTTCTGAAGCTTTCTTT CASSIGTLSEAFF
TRBD1 TRBJ1-3 TRBV7-8 once TGTGCCGGGACAGGGGATGAAAACACCATATATTTT CAGTGDENTIYF
NA TRBJ2-7 TRBV12-3/TRBV12-4 many TGTGCCAGCAGTTTGGGGACCAGTGATTACGAGCAGTACTTC CASSLGTSDYEQYF
NA TRBJ2-3 TRBV28 many TGTGCCAGCAGACTTGGGCAGTCGTCCACAGATACGCAGTATTTT CASRLGQSSTDTQYF
NA TRBJ2-7 TRBV5-5 NA TGTGCCAGCAGCTTGGGGGCAAGGAGCTCCTACGAGCAGTACTTC CASSLGARSSYEQYF
TRBD2 TRBJ2-7 TRBV5-4 few TGTGCCAGCAGCCGGGGTCTTAGCGGGGGGGCGGATCGGTACGAGCAGTACTTC CASSRGLSGGADRYEQYF
TRBD2 TRBJ2-3 TRBV5-4 many TGTGCCAGCAGCTTGTGGGAGGGGAGGGGCACAGATACGCAGTATTTT CASSLWEGRGTDTQYF
TRBD2 TRBJ2-7 TRBV27 few TGTGCCAGCAGTTTAGCGGGAGGGCCGAAAGAGCAGTACTTC CASSLAGGPKEQYF
TRBD2 TRBJ2-3 TRBV5-1 NA TGCGCCAGCAGCTCCTGGACTAGCGACGCAGATACGCAGTACTTT CASSSWTSDADTQYF
NA TRBJ2-2 TRBV9 many TGTGCCAGCAGCGTATCACACGGGGGCACCGGGGAGCTGTTTTTT CASSVSHGGTGELFF
NA TRBJ1-4 TRBV10-3 NA TGTGCCATCAGTGAACGGGGTGGCAGCGGGGGACCTAATGAAAAACTGTTTTTT CAISERGGSGGPNEKLFF
NA TRBJ2-3 TRBV28 many TGTGCCAGCAGTTCGAAAACACCGGTCCGGACAGATACGCAGTATTTT CASSSKTPVRTDTQYF